The 14 T cell receptor beta chains given below trace back to one sample, sequenced in a study of blood T cell repertoires in COVID-19. TCRdb's table, derived via immunoSEQ multiplex PCR, lists solely in-frame clones and lacks some. Found here are about 120,000 clones, around four fifths of them singletons; the top ten hold roughly 2.4%. Sequences were obtained from peripheral blood. These receptor sequences come from a man aged 25 to 40 with acute or convalescent COVID-19.

The J gene is TRBJ1-5, the V gene TRBV7-2; D is unclear. V lost 1 base and J lost 1, with 8 bases in between. The CDR3 length is 15 residues. The germline gives CDR1 SGHTA, CDR2 FQGNSA. The CDR3 spells CASSLVGGSNQPQHF. Written as DNA, the CDR3 is TGTGCCAGCAGCTTAGTAGGCGGAAGCAATCAGCCCCAGCATTTT.

The V and J genes are TRBV30 and TRBJ1-4; the match to TRBD1 covers 12 bases. V gave up 3 bases and J gave up 4 bases; unmatched junction bases: 12. This CDR3 is 18 amino acids long. Germline assignment: CDR1 GTSNPN and CDR2 SVGIG (reference sequence). DNA of the CDR3: TGTGCCTGGAGACAACCGGGACAGGGGGCTTTTGGTAATGAAAAACTGTTTTTT. Translated, it gives CAWRQPGQGAFGNEKLFF.

V and J are TRBV5-6 and TRBJ2-3, with TRBD1 matching over 10 bases. The CDR3 is made up of 15 amino acids. Germline values: CDR1 SGHDT, CDR2 YYEEEE. The ends lost 4 bases at V and 5 bases at J; junction bases unmatched: 7. The CDR3 sequence: CASSAGTGEGDTQYF. Written as DNA, the CDR3 is TGTGCCAGCAGCGCCGGGACAGGGGAAGGAGATACGCAGTATTTT. Using reference TRBV5-6 and TRBJ2-3 for the parts outside the CDR3, the full variable domain is DAGVTQSPTHLIKTRGQQVTLRCSPKSGHDTVSWYQQALGQGPQFIFQYYEEEERQRGNFPDRFSGHQFPNYSSELNVNALLLGDSALYLCASSAGTGEGDTQYFGPGTRLTVL.

On this clone: One end of the junction varies from germline; a read error may be responsible. The CDR3 nucleotides read TGTGCCAACAGCTTAGCGCCGGGGGTAGGCTATGGCTACACCTTC. This translates into CANSLAPGVGYGYTF. J is TRBJ1-2 and V is TRBV7-9, with a weak D call TRBD1 (5 bases). The V gene's germline CDR1 is SEHNR and CDR2 FQNEAQ (reference sequence). The CDR3 is made up of 15 amino acids.

The V and J genes are TRBV3-1 (or the pseudogene TRBV3-2) and TRBJ1-6, with D maybe TRBD1 (5 bases). Germline V gene sequence: CDR1 LGHDT, CDR2 YNNKEL (reference sequence). The CDR3 contains 15 residues. Deletions cut 4 bases from V and 6 bases from J, with 13 bases between. As DNA, the CDR3 is TGTGCCAGCAGCCTAGGAGGAGGGGTTAATTCACCCCTCCACTTT. Protein: CASSLGGGVNSPLHF.

The V gene is TRBV12-3 or TRBV12-4, the J gene TRBJ1-5; no definite D call. This CDR3 region has 13 residues. With 6 bases removed from V and 5 bases from J, the gap between germline ends came to 11 bases. The CDR3 loop reads CASRIRGDQPQHF. CDR3 coding DNA: TGTGCCAGCAGGATCCGGGGAGATCAGCCCCAGCATTTT.

The V and J genes are TRBV6-5 and TRBJ1-1, with 9 bases fitting TRBD1. The CDR3 is 15 residues long. In germline, CDR1 is MNHEY, CDR2 SVGAGI. V lost 0 bases to trimming and J lost 7 bases; unmatched junction nucleotides: 6. The CDR3 loop is CASSYSTGDRDEAFF. For the CDR3, the DNA is TGTGCCAGCAGTTACTCGACGGGGGACAGGGATGAAGCTTTCTTT.

This sequence joins TRBV2 and TRBJ1-5, with a possible D match to TRBD1 (6 bases). The CDR3 has 15 amino acids. Germline-derived CDR1 and CDR2 are SNHLY and FYNNEI. V was cut by 4 bases and J by 3 bases, with 13 bases left in between. The CDR3 is CASSGSGHLNQPQHF. CDR3 DNA: TGTGCCAGCAGTGGATCGGGACACCTCAATCAGCCCCAGCATTTT.

The chain combines TRBV6-6 with TRBJ2-4; 7 nucleotides align to TRBD1. The CDR3 consists of 16 residues. The germline V gene has CDR1 MNHNY and CDR2 SVGAGI (reference sequence). The V and J ends lost 5 bases and 0 bases, in that order; junction bases with no gene match: 7. The CDR3 spells CASSRTTGVAKNIQYF. The DNA of the CDR3 is TGTGCCAGCAGTCGTACTACAGGGGTAGCCAAAAACATTCAGTACTTC.

V and J are TRBV29-1 and TRBJ2-3; 10 bases map to TRBD2. The ends lost 7 bases at V and 6 bases at J; junction bases unmatched: 13. The CDR3 covers 15 residues. Germline-derived CDR1 and CDR2 are SQVTM and ANQGSEA. CDR3 region: CSAKAAGGPRDTQYF. The CDR3 bases are TGCAGCGCCAAAGCAGCGGGAGGGCCTAGGGATACGCAGTATTTT.

The chain has TRBV2 and TRBJ2-3; D is uncertain. Trimming left V 1 base short and J 1 base short, with 6 bases between. The germline CDR1 and CDR2 sequences are SNHLY and FYNNEI. The length of the CDR3 is 14 residues. CDR3 coding DNA: TGTGCCAGCAGTGAAGTGGCGGGCACAGATACGCAGTATTTT. This translates into CASSEVAGTDTQYF.

The rearrangement joins TRBV6-5 to TRBJ2-7; TRBD2 aligns across 9 bases. V lost 7 bases to trimming and J lost 6 bases; unmatched junction nucleotides: 10. Germline V gene sequence: CDR1 MNHEY, CDR2 SVGAGI. The CDR3 has 14 amino acids. The CDR3 region is CASTLAGSNSEQYV. CDR3 nucleotide sequence: TGTGCCAGCACCCTAGCGGGATCAAACAGCGAGCAGTACGTC.

This chain links TRBV5-6 with TRBJ2-7; maybe TRBD2 (6 bases). The CDR3 is 14 amino acids. In germline, CDR1 is SGHDT, CDR2 YYEEEE. V was shortened by 4 bases and J by 1 base, with 12 bases between the two germline ends. CDR3 coding DNA: TGTGCCAGCAGCGTCTTAGCGGAGTCCTACGAGCAGTACTTC. Amino acid sequence: CASSVLAESYEQYF.

The V and J genes are TRBV5-6 and TRBJ2-5; a possible D gene is TRBD2 (5 bases). V lost 0 bases and J 2 bases, leaving 11 bases between the germline ends. Germline V gene data show CDR1 as SGHDT and CDR2 as YYEEEE. The CDR3 has 15 residues. The CDR3 DNA is TGTGCCAGCAGCTTGGTGCGGGCAGGACAAGAGACCCAGTACTTC. Amino acids: CASSLVRAGQETQYF.